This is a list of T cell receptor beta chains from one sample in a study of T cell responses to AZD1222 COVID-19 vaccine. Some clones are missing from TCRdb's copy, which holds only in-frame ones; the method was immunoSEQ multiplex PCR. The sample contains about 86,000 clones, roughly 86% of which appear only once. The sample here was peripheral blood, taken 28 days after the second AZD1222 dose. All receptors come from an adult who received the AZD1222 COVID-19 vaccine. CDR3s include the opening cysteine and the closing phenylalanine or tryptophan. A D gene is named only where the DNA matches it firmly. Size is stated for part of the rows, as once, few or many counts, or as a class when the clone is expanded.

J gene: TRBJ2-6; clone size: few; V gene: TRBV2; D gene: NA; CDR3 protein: CASSFGPGANVLTF; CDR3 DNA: TGTGCCAGCAGTTTTGGGCCTGGGGCCAACGTCCTGACTTTC
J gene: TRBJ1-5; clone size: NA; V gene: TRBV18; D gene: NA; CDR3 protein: CASSPPFSGGGQPQHF; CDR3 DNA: TGTGCCAGCTCACCTCCCTTCTCCGGGGGAGGTCAGCCCCAGCATTTT
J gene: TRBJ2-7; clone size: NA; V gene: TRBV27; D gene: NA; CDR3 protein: CASRSGLAGLYEQYF; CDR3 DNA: TGTGCCAGCAGATCGGGATTAGCCGGGTTATACGAGCAGTACTTC
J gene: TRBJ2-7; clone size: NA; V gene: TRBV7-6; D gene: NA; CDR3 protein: CASSPGSYEQYF; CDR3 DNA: TGTGCCAGCAGCCCAGGATCCTACGAGCAGTACTTC
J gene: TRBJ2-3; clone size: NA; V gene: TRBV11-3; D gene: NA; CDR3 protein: CASSLAKGTHTDTQYF; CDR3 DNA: TGTGCCAGCAGCCTCGCCAAGGGGACCCATACAGATACGCAGTATTTT
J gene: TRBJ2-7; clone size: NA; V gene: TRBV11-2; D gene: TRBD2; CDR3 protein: CASRRGTSGIYEQYF; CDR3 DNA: TGTGCCAGCAGACGCGGGACTAGCGGGATCTACGAGCAGTACTTC
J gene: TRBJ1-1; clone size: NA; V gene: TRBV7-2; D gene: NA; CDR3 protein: CASTQGVNTEAFF; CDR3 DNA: TGTGCCAGCACCCAAGGGGTGAACACTGAAGCTTTCTTT
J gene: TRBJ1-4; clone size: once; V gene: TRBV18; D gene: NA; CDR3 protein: CASSLGRGEKLFF; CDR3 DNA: TGTGCCAGCTCACTTGGTCGGGGGGAAAAACTGTTTTTT
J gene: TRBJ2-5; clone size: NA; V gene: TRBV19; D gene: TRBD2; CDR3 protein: CASSIQASGRETQYF; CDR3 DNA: TGTGCCAGTAGTATACAGGCTAGCGGGAGAGAGACCCAGTACTTC
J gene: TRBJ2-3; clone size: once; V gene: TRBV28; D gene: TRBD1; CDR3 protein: CASSLISTGPTDTQYF; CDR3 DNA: TGTGCCAGCAGTTTAATTTCGACAGGGCCCACAGATACGCAGTATTTT
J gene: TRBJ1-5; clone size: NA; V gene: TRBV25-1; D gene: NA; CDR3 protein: CASTGGANQPQHF; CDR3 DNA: TGTGCCAGCACGGGGGGGGCTAATCAGCCCCAGCATTTT
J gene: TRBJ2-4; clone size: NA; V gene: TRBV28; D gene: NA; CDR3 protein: CASSPRSGAKNIQYF; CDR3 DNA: TGTGCCAGCAGTCCCCGGAGCGGAGCCAAAAACATTCAGTACTTC
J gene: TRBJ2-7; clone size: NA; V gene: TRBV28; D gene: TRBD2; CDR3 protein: CASSRASSGSSEQYF; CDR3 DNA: TGTGCCAGCAGTAGGGCGTCTAGCGGGAGTTCCGAGCAGTACTTC
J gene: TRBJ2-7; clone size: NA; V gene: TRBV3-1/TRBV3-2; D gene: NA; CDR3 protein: CASSQGPESSYEQYF; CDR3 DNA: TGTGCCAGCAGCCAGGGTCCAGAGAGCTCCTACGAGCAGTACTTC
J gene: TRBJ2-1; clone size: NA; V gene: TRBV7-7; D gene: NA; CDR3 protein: CASSPDRGMYNEQFF; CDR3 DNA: TGTGCCAGCAGCCCCGACAGAGGAATGTACAATGAGCAGTTCTTC
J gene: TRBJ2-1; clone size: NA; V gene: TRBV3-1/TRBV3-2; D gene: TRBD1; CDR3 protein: CASSRNRGGNNEQFF; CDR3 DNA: TGTGCCAGCAGCCGAAACAGGGGCGGCAACAATGAGCAGTTCTTC
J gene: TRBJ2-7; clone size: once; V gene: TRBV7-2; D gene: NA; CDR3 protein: CASSLTVPNEQYF; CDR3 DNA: TGTGCCAGCAGCTTAACGGTACCTAACGAGCAGTACTTC
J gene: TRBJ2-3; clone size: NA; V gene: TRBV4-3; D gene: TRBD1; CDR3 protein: CASSQDVRGGADTQYF; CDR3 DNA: TGCGCCAGCAGCCAAGACGTAAGAGGGGGCGCAGATACGCAGTATTTT
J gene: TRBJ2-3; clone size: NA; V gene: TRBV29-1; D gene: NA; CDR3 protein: CSVALLDRVFLAGSTDTQYF; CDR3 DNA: TGCAGCGTTGCCCTTCTGGACAGGGTTTTTTTAGCGGGAAGCACAGATACGCAGTATTTT
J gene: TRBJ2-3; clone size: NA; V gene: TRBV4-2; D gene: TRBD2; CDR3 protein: CASSPRLAGGTDTQYF; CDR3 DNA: TGTGCCAGCAGCCCCAGACTAGCGGGGGGGACAGATACGCAGTATTTT
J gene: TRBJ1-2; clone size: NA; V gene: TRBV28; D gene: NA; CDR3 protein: CASTQFGGGYGYTF; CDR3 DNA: TGTGCCAGCACCCAATTCGGGGGGGGCTATGGCTACACCTTC
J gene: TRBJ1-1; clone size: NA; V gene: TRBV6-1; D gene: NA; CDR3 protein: CASSSGGIDTEAFF; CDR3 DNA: TGTGCCAGCAGCTCGGGGGGGATTGACACTGAAGCTTTCTTT
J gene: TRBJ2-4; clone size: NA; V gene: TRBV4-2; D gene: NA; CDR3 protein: CASSQDPGVAKNIQYF; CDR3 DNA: TGTGCCAGCAGCCAAGATCCTGGGGTAGCCAAAAACATTCAGTACTTC
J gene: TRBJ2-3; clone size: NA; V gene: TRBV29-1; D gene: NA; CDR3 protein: CSARTDTQYF; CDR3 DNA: TGCAGCGCACGCACAGATACGCAGTATTTT
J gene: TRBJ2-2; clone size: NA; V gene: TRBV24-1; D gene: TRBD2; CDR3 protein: CATSDTGLQTGELFF; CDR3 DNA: TGTGCCACCAGTGACACGGGACTACAAACCGGGGAGCTGTTTTTT
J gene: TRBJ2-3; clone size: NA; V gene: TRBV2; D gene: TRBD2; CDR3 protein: CASRGGRGDTQYF; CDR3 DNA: TGTGCCAGCAGGGGCGGGAGGGGAGATACGCAGTATTTT
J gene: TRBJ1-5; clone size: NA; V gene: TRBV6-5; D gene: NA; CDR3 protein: CASLGMGGNQPQHF; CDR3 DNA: TGTGCCAGCCTGGGGATGGGAGGCAATCAGCCCCAGCATTTT
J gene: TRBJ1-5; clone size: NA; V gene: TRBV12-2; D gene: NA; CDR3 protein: CASRPHRVGQPQHF; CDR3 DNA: TGTGCAAGTCGCCCACACAGGGTAGGGCAGCCCCAGCATTTT